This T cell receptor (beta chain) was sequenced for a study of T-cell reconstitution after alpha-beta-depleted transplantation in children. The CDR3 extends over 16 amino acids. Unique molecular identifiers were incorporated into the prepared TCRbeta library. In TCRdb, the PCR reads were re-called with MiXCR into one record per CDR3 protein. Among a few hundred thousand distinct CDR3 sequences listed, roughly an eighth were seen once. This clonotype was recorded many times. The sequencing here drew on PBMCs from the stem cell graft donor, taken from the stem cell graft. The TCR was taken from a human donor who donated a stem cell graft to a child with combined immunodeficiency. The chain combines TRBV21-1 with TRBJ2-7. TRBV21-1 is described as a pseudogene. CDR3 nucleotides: TGTGCCAGCAGCAACTCATCATGTATCAACTCCTACGAGCAGTACTTC. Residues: CASSNSSCINSYEQYF.